Listed here are 6 T cell receptor beta chains from one sample, sequenced in a study of cytomegalovirus exposure and HLA in healthy donors (dated by TCRdb to the late 2010s). The library was generated by the immunoSEQ multiplex PCR assay. Here the immuneACCESS table is served through TCRdb, limited to in-frame sequences with V and J called. Missing clones are a known gap in these copies; in checked studies unresolved V genes cover under half, and the rest lacks a known reason. The table for this sample lists fewer than 250,000 clones; about 83% of them were counted only once. The ten largest account for around 2.6% of the sample. Sequencing input: PBMCs. These receptors were taken from a man younger than 30 in good health and CMV-seronegative.

V and J are TRBV9 and TRBJ2-7; D remains unclear. V lost 3 bases, J lost 2 bases, and 12 bases lay in between. Germline CDR1 reads SGDLS; CDR2 reads YYNGEE. CDR3 length: 14 residues. CDR3 in DNA: TGTGCCAGCAGCGAAGACGCCAGGACCTACGAGCAGTACTTC. Encoded protein: CASSEDARTYEQYF.

The genes are TRBV7-3 and TRBJ1-1; possibly TRBD1 for D (6 bases). The germline CDR1 and CDR2 sequences are SGHTA and FQGTGA. V was trimmed by 5 bases and J by 3 bases, leaving 10 bases between them. The CDR3 totals 13 residues. The CDR3 nucleotides read TGTGCCAGCAGCCAGGGGCCGTACACTGAAGCTTTCTTT. As protein: CASSQGPYTEAFF.

In nucleotides, the CDR3 is TGTGCCAGCAGCGCCCGACTAGCGGAGAGCCAAGAGACCCAGTACTTC. This sequence encodes CASSARLAESQETQYF. The chain carries TRBV9 and TRBJ2-5, with 9 nucleotides matching TRBD2. Unmatched junction bases numbered 7, after V lost 3 bases and J lost 1 base. The CDR3 spans 16 residues. The germline gives CDR1 SGDLS, CDR2 YYNGEE.

The CDR3 nucleotides read TGCGCCAGCAGCCCTACTCCAAACCTAGCGGGGGTGCCCTACGAGCAGTACTTC. It yields the protein CASSPTPNLAGVPYEQYF. The J gene is TRBJ2-7, the V gene TRBV4-1, with TRBD2 identical over 10 bases. This CDR3 has 18 residues. Trimming cost V 4 bases and J 2 bases; bases outside gene matches: 14. CDR1 and CDR2 from the germline V gene are MGHRA and YSYEKL.

The chain has TRBV30 and TRBJ1-4; maybe TRBD1 (5 bases). The CDR3 runs 16 residues. From germline, CDR1 is GTSNPN and CDR2 SVGIG (reference sequence). Between the trimmed V and J ends, which lost 4 bases and 1 base, there was a span of 16 bases. This CDR3 is CAWKDGGSGTNEKLFF. The CDR3 nucleotides are TGTGCCTGGAAGGATGGGGGGAGTGGAACTAATGAAAAACTGTTTTTT.

The chain uses TRBV9 and TRBJ1-1, with 10 nucleotides matching TRBD1. V shed 4 bases and J 3 bases; nucleotides not matched to a gene: 18. The germline V gene has CDR1 SGDLS and CDR2 YYNGEE. This CDR3 comprises 19 residues. In DNA form, the CDR3 reads TGTGCCAGCAGCCTTATCCCTCCGGGACAGGGGAGGAGGGACACTGAAGCTTTCTTT. It is translated as CASSLIPPGQGRRDTEAFF.